Listed here are 9 T cell receptor beta chains from one sample, sequenced in a study of T cell clonality in common variable immunodeficiency. The table came from immunoSEQ multiplex PCR; TCRdb's copy has only in-frame clones and leaves some out. The data list tens of thousands of clones, none observed once; less than 6.5% falls to the top ten. The sequencing sample was made of peripheral blood mononuclear cells. These receptors were collected from a person between 18 and 69 years old in good health.

This clone was seen ten or more times. From the germline J gene comes the end of the CDR3, since the read stops 3 residues before it. The rearrangement joins TRBV6-2 or TRBV6-3 to TRBJ2-1; no firm D call. Trimming removed 2 bases from V and 7 bases from J, with 6 bases in between. Germline V gene sequence: CDR1 MNHEY, CDR2 SVGEGT. The CDR3 extends over 12 amino acids. The CDR3 is CASSYARNEQFF. The part of the CDR3 DNA that was read is TGTGCCAGCAGTTACGCCAGAAATGAG.

This clone was picked up a small number of times. Sequencing ends 3 residues short of the CDR3 end; the germline J gene provides the rest. The chain is built from TRBV6-2 or TRBV6-3 and TRBJ2-3; D might be TRBD2 (7 bases). Germline-derived CDR1 and CDR2 are MNHEY and SVGEGT. The CDR3 runs 17 residues. The CDR3 loop reads CASSYGFGTGGQETQYF. The part of the CDR3 DNA that was read is TGTGCCAGCAGTTACGGGTTCGGAACGGGGGGACAAGAGACG.

This clone showed up many times. Read sequence stops 3 residues before the CDR3 end, and the germline J gene provides the missing end. The J gene is TRBJ1-2, the V gene TRBV5-5; D is perhaps TRBD1 (6 bases). The germline V gene encodes CDR1 SGHKS and CDR2 YYEKEE (reference sequence). Between the trimmed V and J ends, which lost 6 bases and 3 bases, there was a span of 12 bases. This CDR3 has 13 amino acids. CDR3 protein: CASNPTGHYGYTF. Partial CDR3 DNA: TGTGCCAGCAACCCCACAGGGCACTATGGC.

A few counts support this clone. The observed sequence ends 3 residues before the CDR3 terminus, with the missing tail filled in from the germline J gene. This chain joins TRBV19 and TRBJ2-3; D might be TRBD2 (5 bases). The CDR3 contains 16 residues. Germline V gene lookup returns CDR1 LNHDA and CDR2 SQIVND (reference sequence). The sequenced part of the CDR3 DNA is TGTGCCAGTAGTATAGCGGGGTGGGGATTTGGTCAGCCG. Protein product: CASSIAGWGFGQP. The whole CDR3 region reads CASSIAGWGFGQPQYF.

This clone was seen ten or more times. Coverage ceases 3 residues before the CDR3 finishes, and the germline J gene fills in the end. The chain uses TRBV29-1 and TRBJ1-1; 7 nucleotides match TRBD1. CDR3 length equals 11 residues. The germline V gene encodes CDR1 SQVTM and CDR2 ANQGSEA. Incomplete CDR3 DNA: TGCAGCGCGGGGGGGGACAGACAA. It yields the protein CSAGGDRQ. The whole CDR3 sequence is CSAGGDRQAFF.

Ten or more counts support this clone. The CDR3 goes on 3 residues after the read ends, and that part is filled in from the germline J gene. The V call is TRBV18, the J call TRBJ2-6; no clear D gene. The CDR3 covers 17 residues. Germline CDR1 is KGHSH and CDR2 is LQKENI. With 3 bases removed from V and 0 bases from J, the gap between germline ends came to 12 bases. The CDR3 sequence is CASSPNQVSSGANVLTF. The part of the CDR3 DNA that was read is TGTGCCAGCTCACCCAATCAGGTCAGCTCTGGGGCCAACGTC.

This clone was counted ten times or more. The missing CDR3 end, 3 residues past where the read stops, is filled in from the germline J gene. This chain connects TRBV5-6 to TRBJ2-4; D may be TRBD1 or TRBD2 (5 bases each). Trimming shortened V by 4 bases and J by 8 bases, and 13 bases separated the two germline ends. The CDR3 length is 13 residues. CDR1 is SGHDT and CDR2 is YYEEEE in the germline V gene. CDR3 bases read: TGTGCCAGCAGCCTCGGAGAGGGGTACATT. This encodes CASSLGEGYI. The whole CDR3 reads CASSLGEGYIQYF.

This clone has at least ten counts. Read sequence stops 3 residues before the CDR3 end, and the germline J gene provides the missing end. The rearrangement links TRBV4-1 to TRBJ2-3; D not certain. The length of the CDR3 is 13 residues. V lost 1 base to trimming and J lost 8 bases, with 10 bases between them. CDR1 and CDR2 (germline): MGHRA, YSYEKL. CDR3 region: CASSQVSTGTQYF. The sequenced part of the CDR3 DNA is TGCGCCAGCAGCCAAGTCTCCACGGGTACG.

The table lists this clone with many counts. The CDR3 end falls 3 residues outside the read, so it is completed with the germline J gene. The chain uses TRBV20-1 and TRBJ2-3; perhaps TRBD1 as D (7 bases). CDR1 is DFQATT and CDR2 is SNEGSKA in the germline V gene (reference sequence). The CDR3 sequence is 16 residues long. The DNA read from the CDR3 is TGCAGTGCTAGAACCACGCGGGACAGCCTCTATCAGCCG. Translating gives CSARTTRDSLYQP. The entire CDR3 sequence reads CSARTTRDSLYQPQYF.